This T cell receptor (beta chain) comes out of a study of PD-1 blockade in classical Hodgkin lymphoma (TCRdb year 2020). Regarding the research as a whole: Nivolumab dosing was 3 mg/kg intravenously every 2 weeks, continuing until either disease progression or unacceptable toxicity. The study used CyTOF and TCR beta sequencing to define a peripheral blood immune signature of response to PD-1 blockade in classical Hodgkin lymphoma. General conclusions and limits of the study: Among trial patients, those achieving complete response had baseline diversity similar to that of newly diagnosed patients, while diversity was significantly lower in partial responders and progressors. Diversity was lower in patients who began nivolumab less than 1 year after ASCT, so these patients were left out of later analyses to avoid confounding by immune reconstitution. Only a single clinical trial cohort was studied, and what caused the repertoire differences, possibly disease activity or prior therapy, remained undefined. Newly diagnosed patients were reported to have lower baseline TCR diversity than healthy donors, and relapsed/refractory patients were reported to have lower baseline TCR diversity still. CD4+ but not CD8+ TCR diversity rose significantly by C4D1 (p=0.0027 vs p=0.16), most apparent in complete responders (p=0.02).

Genomic DNA was isolated using the Qiagen DNeasy kit from unsorted PBMCs as well as from negatively selected CD4+ and CD8+ fractions. TCR beta CDR3 regions were amplified by immunoSEQ multiplex PCR using primers annealing to V and J segments. A synthetic immune receptor repertoire was used to minimize amplification bias, and any remaining bias was removed computationally after sequencing. From the authors' description of their analysis: Custom Python scripts were used to quantify repertoire diversity as the Shannon entropy index. Unsorted, CD4+ and CD8+ repertoires were analyzed separately, except for combined analyses in which CD4+ and CD8+ sequences were merged in silico. Clonal expansion was defined as at least a 2-fold frequency increase after treatment relative to C1D1, with a pseudocount of 0.5 for undetected baseline clones. Singleton clones were defined as clones with 0 or 1 copy at C1D1, and non-singleton clones were defined as clones with 2 or more copies. By matching protein sequences in sorted samples from the same patient, clones expanded in unsorted samples were annotated as CD4+, CD8+ or unknown. Wilcoxon tests were applied to paired samples to test diversity changes from C1D1 to C4D1. TCRdb took this table from immuneACCESS and kept in-frame rearrangements with V and J called. Such tables lack part of the clones; where checked against another copy, unresolved V genes explain under half of the gap, and the rest is unexplained. The DNA gave D and trimming, while V, J and clone size come from that table. For this sample there are approximately 52,000 clones; about 89% appear just once. The leading ten clones occupy approximately 7% of the sample.

Concerning this clone itself: Its antigen is unknown. Per-base quality was not reported, and no clone a single base away is much larger than it.

V loses 1 base, J loses 1 base, and the germline ends lie 7 bases apart. CDR3 length: 14 amino acids, cysteine to phenylalanine. Kept here is only the CDR3 DNA, which spans 42 bases and is read in frame from base 1. CDR1 MGHDK and CDR2 SYGVNS were looked up in the germline V gene. The time point label corresponds to: cycle 4 day 1 (C4D1), after more than five weeks of nivolumab. Relapse after autologous stem cell transplantation had occurred in all trial patients, and cohorts A, B and C were distinguished by prior brentuximab vedotin exposure. The trial cohort was composed of over 50 patients with relapsed/refractory classical Hodgkin lymphoma, for whom complete response, partial response or progressive disease was recorded as best overall response. In the multi-cohort phase II CheckMate 205 trial, trial patients received single-agent nivolumab. Best overall response was determined by an independent review committee according to the 2007 International Working Group response criteria. Trial PBMCs were obtained immediately prior to nivolumab initiation (C1D1) and on therapy at cycle 2 day 1 and cycle 4 day 1. Peripheral blood was collected in 8 mL Vacutainer Cell Preparation Tubes, from which PBMCs were isolated by centrifugation and then cryopreserved.

The sequence links TRBV25-1 to TRBJ1-1; 6 matching bases give a weak D call of TRBD1. This specimen consisted of peripheral blood mononuclear cells (PBMCs), obtained before the fourth cycle of nivolumab. This TCR came from a human donor with classical Hodgkin lymphoma. This receptor carries the CDR3 CASSELTGNTEAFF. The sequence in DNA is TGTGCCAGCAGTGAATTGACAGGGAACACTGAAGCTTTCTTT.